This T cell receptor (beta chain) comes out of a study of blood T cell repertoires in COVID-19. The CDR3 has 13 residues. CDR1 is SGHRS and CDR2 is YFSETQ in the germline V gene. V lost 2 bases, J lost 2 bases, and 7 bases lay in between. The repertoire was sequenced with immunoSEQ multiplex PCR; TCRdb's copy has only in-frame clones and lacks some. The table shows about 15,000 clones, with roughly 91% occurring only once. The genes are TRBV5-1 and TRBJ2-5; D is unclear. Source material: peripheral blood. This TCR derives from a woman aged 80 or over with COVID-19, enrolled during active disease. CDR3 DNA: TGCGCCAGCAGCTTTACACCTCAAGAGACCCAGTACTTC. Translation gives CASSFTPQETQYF.